This T cell receptor (beta chain) was identified during a study of blood T cell repertoires in COVID-19. Sequencing was performed with immunoSEQ multiplex PCR; in TCRdb, only in-frame clones are kept and a portion is missing. The sample has 150,000 to 200,000 clones, approximately 86% seen once; the top ten hold 5.5% to 7%. CDR3 length: 20 amino acids. V shed 2 bases and J 2 bases; nucleotides not matched to a gene: 21. The V gene's germline CDR1 is MNHNS and CDR2 SASEGT. This TCR was sampled from a man in his forties or fifties with active or convalescent COVID-19. The genes are TRBV6-1 and TRBJ2-7; 7 bases agree with TRBD2. The sequenced sample consisted of peripheral blood. CDR3 residues: CASSERGGFGGGARTYEQYF. DNA for the CDR3: TGTGCCAGCAGTGAAAGAGGTGGGTTTGGCGGGGGAGCCCGAACCTACGAGCAGTACTTC.